The 7 T cell receptor beta chains below come from one sample, sequenced in a study of molecular identifiers for immune sequencing clone quantification. TCRdb called the PCR reads again in MiXCR, with one record for every CDR3 protein. There are under 650,000 distinct CDR3 sequences in the sample; 20% occur only once, and roughly 0.9% lies in the top ten. The sequencing sample was made of naive CD8+ T cells from blood, with Jurkat cell RNA spiked in. Subset of the sample: FACS-sorted CD8+CD4-CCR7+CD45RA+ naive T cells. The receptor source for this set is a human donor in good health. Some libraries in this study had Jurkat cell RNA spiked in.

This clonotype was observed at least ten times. The chain recombines TRBV7-9 with TRBJ1-3, with D possibly TRBD1 on 6 matching bases. The CDR3 totals 17 residues. Germline V CDR1 and CDR2: SEHNR, FQNEAQ (reference sequence). Trimming took off 5 bases at V and 0 bases at J, with 17 bases between the two ends. The CDR3 loop is CASSPPQGKYSGNTIYF. The CDR3 nucleotides are TGTGCCAGCAGCCCTCCACAGGGAAAGTACTCTGGAAACACCATATATTTT.

This chain connects TRBV9 to TRBJ2-3; the match to TRBD2 covers 9 bases. The CDR3 has 15 amino acids. J gave up 6 bases and V 4 bases, and 9 bases lay outside the gene matches. Germline CDR1 reads SGDLS; CDR2 reads YYNGEE. The CDR3 DNA reads as TGTGCCAGCAGCAGACGGACTAGCGTCGCCGATACGCAGTATTTT. Amino acids: CASSRRTSVADTQYF.

The gene calls are TRBV5-1 and TRBJ2-4; 8 nucleotides line up with TRBD2. The CDR3 length is 15 residues. V trimming: 4 bases; J trimming: 8 bases; junction bases outside the gene matches: 11. Germline loops: CDR1 SGHRS, CDR2 YFSETQ. The CDR3 region is CASSPGLAATDIQYF. CDR3 sequence (DNA): TGCGCCAGCAGCCCCGGACTAGCAGCAACTGACATTCAGTACTTC. The full variable domain, with the rest looked up from reference TRBV5-1 and TRBJ2-4, is KAGVTQTPRYLIKTRGQQVTLSCSPISGHRSVSWYQQTPGQGLQFLFEYFSETQRNKGNFPGRFSGRQFSNSRSEMNVSTLELGDSALYLCASSPGLAATDIQYFGAGTRLSVL.

The chain has TRBV27 and TRBJ2-7; 7 bases are a match to TRBD2. The CDR3 extends over 15 amino acids. The germline V gene encodes CDR1 MNHEY and CDR2 SMNVEV (reference sequence). The V segment lost 2 bases and the J segment 3 bases; nucleotides outside the gene matches: 7. The CDR3: CASSLRGGGIYEQYF. CDR3 DNA: TGTGCCAGCAGTTTACGTGGGGGAGGGATCTACGAGCAGTACTTC.

Ten or more counts support this clonotype. The CDR3 coding sequence is TGTGCCAGCAGTTTCCCCGGGGCGTTAGGGGCCAACGTCCTGACTTTC. Protein product: CASSFPGALGANVLTF. The V and J genes are TRBV28 and TRBJ2-6; D may be TRBD1 or TRBD2 (5 bases each). This CDR3 is built from 16 residues. Germline V gene sequence: CDR1 MDHEN, CDR2 SYDVKM. V was cut by 3 bases and J by 4 bases, with 13 bases left in between.

This clonotype was detected a few times. This chain uses TRBV6-5 with TRBJ1-1; D is perhaps TRBD1 (6 bases). The CDR3 loop spans 14 amino acids. The germline V and J ends were trimmed by 2 bases and 1 base, with 8 bases remaining between them. Germline V gives CDR1 MNHEY, CDR2 SVGAGI. As DNA, the CDR3 is TGTGCCAGCAGTTACAGGACAGCGAACACTGAAGCTTTCTTT. Amino acid sequence: CASSYRTANTEAFF.

This clonotype was seen at least ten times. The chain joins TRBV4-3 to TRBJ2-7; no clear D gene. V was trimmed by 0 bases and J by 2 bases, leaving 8 bases between them. This CDR3 comprises 14 residues. CDR1 and CDR2 (germline): LGHNA, YSLEER. CDR3 DNA: TGCGCCAGCAGCCAAGATTTGACGGCCTACGAGCAGTACTTC. Its translation: CASSQDLTAYEQYF.